This TCR beta chain was profiled in a study of T-cell reconstitution after alpha-beta-depleted transplantation in children. The V segment lost 2 bases and the J segment 0 bases; nucleotides outside the gene matches: 7. The CDR3 has 17 amino acids. Unique molecular identifiers were built into the TCRbeta library. From the PCR reads, TCRdb called clonotypes with MiXCR, one entry per CDR3 protein. In the table there are approximately 200,000 distinct CDR3 sequences, about 14% of which are singletons. This specimen consisted of PBMCs from the stem cell graft donor, obtained from the stem cell graft. The chain uses TRBV12-3 or TRBV12-4 and TRBJ2-3; TRBD2 agrees at 8 bases. This TCR derives from a human donor who donated a stem cell graft to a child with acute lymphoblastic leukemia. The CDR3 sequence is CASSLRSGRFSTDTQYF. The CDR3 DNA reads as TGTGCCAGCAGTTTACGGAGCGGGAGATTTAGCACAGATACGCAGTATTTT.